The rows below give T cell receptor beta chains drawn from one sample of a study of CD8+ T cells in alopecia areata. Sequencing used immunoSEQ multiplex PCR; TCRdb keeps in-frame clones, though not all of them. Of more than 110,000 clones in the sample, about 56% were seen once. This material consisted of CD8+ T cells sorted from blood, taken at week 4, from a patient treated with tofacitinib. These receptors came from a human donor with alopecia areata. Both conserved end residues are part of each CDR3. Fields, in order: V gene, D gene, clone size, J gene, CDR3 protein, CDR3 DNA. The D gene is left open where the match is weak. A row's size may be missing; if present it is once, few, many or a size class.

TRBV27,TRBD1,-,TRBJ1-2,CASSPDGTEIPNYGYTF,TGTGCCAGCAGTCCGGACGGGACAGAAATACCTAACTATGGCTACACCTTC
TRBV29-1,-,few,TRBJ1-4,CSVKRDGTDSEKLFF,TGCAGCGTCAAGAGGGACGGCACCGACAGTGAAAAACTGTTTTTT
TRBV20-1,-,-,TRBJ2-3,CSASEDTQYF,TGCAGTGCCTCCGAAGATACGCAGTATTTT
TRBV11-2,TRBD1,-,TRBJ2-7,CASSQEGTGEGYEQYF,TGTGCCAGCAGCCAAGAGGGGACAGGGGAAGGGTACGAGCAGTACTTC
TRBV2,-,-,TRBJ2-7,CASSEGWADPYEQYF,TGTGCCAGCAGTGAGGGGTGGGCTGACCCCTACGAGCAGTACTTC
TRBV2,-,-,TRBJ1-2,CASSDVPKKNVYGYTF,TGTGCCAGCAGTGATGTTCCTAAAAAGAACGTTTATGGCTACACCTTC
TRBV29-1,-,once,TRBJ1-2,CSVEGQTQWVF,TGCAGCGTTGAAGGACAAACCCAATGGGTCTTC
TRBV2,TRBD1,-,TRBJ2-7,CASDGQAYEQYF,TGTGCCAGCGACGGACAGGCCTACGAGCAGTACTTC
TRBV29-1,-,few,TRBJ1-3,CSVYRDNTIYF,TGCAGCGTCTACAGGGATAACACCATATATTTT
TRBV6-5,TRBD1,-,TRBJ2-7,CASSAGGTYEQYF,TGTGCCAGCAGTGCAGGGGGAACCTACGAGCAGTACTTC
TRBV13,-,few,TRBJ2-7,CASGDGYEQYF,TGTGCCAGCGGTGATGGGTACGAGCAGTACTTC
TRBV4-1,-,few,TRBJ2-1,CASSQPTGHNEQFF,TGCGCCAGCAGCCAACCCACAGGACACAATGAGCAGTTCTTC
TRBV27,-,-,TRBJ2-3,CASSLSLESTDTQYF,TGTGCCAGCAGTTTAAGCCTAGAGAGCACAGATACGCAGTATTTT
TRBV6-5,-,-,TRBJ2-2,CASGRTANTGELFF,TGTGCCAGCGGTAGGACTGCGAACACCGGGGAGCTGTTTTTT
TRBV4-1,-,-,TRBJ2-7,CASSQDWEDISYEQYF,TGCGCCAGCAGCCAGGATTGGGAGGACATCTCCTACGAGCAGTACTTC
TRBV7-9,-,-,TRBJ1-2,CASSPPLRVDYGYTF,TGTGCCAGCAGCCCTCCTCTCCGGGTTGACTATGGCTACACCTTC
TRBV2,-,-,TRBJ2-7,CASSGTMTYEQYF,TGTGCCAGCTCCGGGACGATGACCTACGAGCAGTACTTC
TRBV27,TRBD1,-,TRBJ2-5,CASSEGADSAQYF,TGTGCCAGCAGCGAGGGGGCGGATTCGGCCCAGTACTTC
TRBV30,-,-,TRBJ1-6,CAWSARGAYNSPLHF,TGTGCCTGGAGTGCCAGGGGAGCCTATAATTCACCCCTCCACTTT
TRBV5-6,-,-,TRBJ2-7,CASSLGVSYEQYF,TGTGCCAGCAGCTTGGGGGTATCCTACGAGCAGTACTTC
TRBV6-4,-,medium-sized,TRBJ2-2,CASSEAFSTGELFF,TGTGCCAGCAGTGAGGCCTTTTCCACCGGGGAGCTGTTTTTT
TRBV6-5,TRBD2,-,TRBJ2-7,CASSSSGGVAYEQYF,TGTGCCAGCAGTTCCAGCGGGGGGGTCGCGTACGAGCAGTACTTC
TRBV10-3,TRBD1,few,TRBJ2-7,CAISAWDSSYEQYF,TGTGCCATCAGTGCTTGGGACAGCTCCTACGAGCAGTACTTC
TRBV5-1,-,few,TRBJ2-5,CASSHAVTRQQETQYF,TGCGCCAGCAGCCACGCCGTTACAAGACAGCAAGAGACCCAGTACTTC
TRBV7-9,TRBD1,once,TRBJ1-1,CASSTRQGVPEAFF,TGTGCCAGCAGCACCCGACAGGGTGTCCCTGAAGCTTTCTTT
TRBV30,TRBD1,-,TRBJ2-4,CAWTSYRGASWAKNIQYF,TGTGCCTGGACCTCCTACAGGGGAGCATCGTGGGCCAAAAACATTCAGTACTTC
TRBV4-1,-,few,TRBJ2-5,CASSPRLDQETQYF,TGCGCCAGCAGCCCCAGACTGGATCAAGAGACCCAGTACTTC
TRBV7-9,-,few,TRBJ1-5,CASSLDVRQPQHF,TGTGCCAGCAGCTTAGACGTAAGGCAGCCCCAGCATTTT
TRBV13,-,once,TRBJ2-5,CASSLQETQYF,TGTGCCAGCAGCTTACAAGAGACCCAGTACTTC
TRBV5-1,-,-,TRBJ1-1,CASSLDGRPNTEAFF,TGCGCCAGCAGCTTGGACGGACGGCCGAACACTGAAGCTTTCTTT
TRBV5-4,-,many,TRBJ2-2,CASSLKGRQTGELFF,TGTGCCAGCAGCTTGAAAGGAAGACAAACCGGGGAGCTGTTTTTT
TRBV4-3,-,-,TRBJ1-6,CASSRVTGGSNSPLHF,TGCGCCAGCAGCCGGGTCACGGGGGGGAGTAATTCACCCCTCCACTTT
TRBV5-1,TRBD1,once,TRBJ1-1,CASSLSGGTEAFF,TGCGCCAGCAGCTTGTCAGGGGGCACTGAAGCTTTCTTT
TRBV7-2,-,-,TRBJ1-2,CASSLNQPKGGYTF,TGTGCCAGCAGCTTAAATCAGCCGAAAGGTGGCTACACCTTC
TRBV2,-,few,TRBJ2-1,CASSTGQSRGNEQFF,TGTGCCAGCAGTACTGGACAATCTCGAGGGAATGAGCAGTTCTTC
TRBV13,TRBD1,few,TRBJ2-1,CASTGQGALNEQFF,TGTGCCAGCACCGGACAGGGGGCTCTGAATGAGCAGTTCTTC
TRBV7-9,-,-,TRBJ1-1,CASSARVNTEAFF,TGTGCCAGCAGCGCCAGGGTAAACACTGAAGCTTTCTTT
TRBV29-1,TRBD1,-,TRBJ2-7,CSVEDRGTGDYEQYF,TGCAGCGTTGAAGATCGAGGGACAGGGGACTACGAGCAGTACTTC
TRBV2,-,few,TRBJ1-2,CASINGGSNYGYTF,TGTGCCAGCATTAACGGGGGAAGTAACTATGGCTACACCTTC
TRBV29-1,TRBD1,-,TRBJ2-1,CSVGDRGDRYNEQFF,TGCAGCGTTGGAGACAGGGGGGATAGGTACAATGAGCAGTTCTTC
TRBV30,-,-,TRBJ1-2,CAWTGGQGGYGYTF,TGTGCCTGGACCGGGGGGCAGGGAGGCTATGGCTACACCTTC
TRBV6-1,-,-,TRBJ1-2,CASGGAGEYGYTF,TGTGCCAGTGGCGGAGCAGGGGAGTATGGCTACACCTTC
TRBV6-5,-,-,TRBJ2-3,CASSYYGESTDTQYF,TGTGCCAGCAGTTACTACGGGGAGAGCACAGATACGCAGTATTTT
TRBV30,TRBD2,once,TRBJ2-5,CAWSLAGDEETQYF,TGTGCCTGGAGTCTAGCGGGGGACGAAGAGACCCAGTACTTC
TRBV11-2,TRBD2,few,TRBJ2-5,CASSSSGGEQTQYF,TGTGCCAGCAGCTCTAGCGGGGGCGAGCAGACCCAGTACTTC
TRBV27,TRBD1,-,TRBJ1-1,CASSLGQGRNTEAFF,TGTGCCAGCAGTCTGGGACAGGGAAGGAACACTGAAGCTTTCTTT
TRBV29-1,-,-,TRBJ2-7,CSVVGGEQYF,TGCAGCGTTGTAGGAGGGGAGCAGTACTTC
TRBV11-2,TRBD1,-,TRBJ2-7,CASSPSRGDSYEQYF,TGCGCCAGCAGCCCTTCCCGAGGGGACAGCTACGAGCAGTACTTC
TRBV30,-,-,TRBJ1-2,CAWSVGMGYTF,TGTGCCTGGAGTGTCGGGATGGGCTACACCTTC
TRBV6-5,-,-,TRBJ1-1,CASRPPGGRYTEAFF,TGTGCCAGCAGGCCTCCTGGGGGCAGATACACTGAAGCTTTCTTT
TRBV2,-,-,TRBJ2-7,CASSDETYEQYF,TGTGCCAGCAGTGATGAAACCTACGAGCAGTACTTC
TRBV13,-,-,TRBJ2-7,CASNGGNSYEQYF,TGTGCCAGCAACGGGGGAAACTCCTACGAGCAGTACTTC
TRBV7-9,-,-,TRBJ1-5,CASSAGGSSQPQHF,TGTGCCAGCAGCGCCGGGGGGTCTAGCCAGCCCCAGCATTTT
TRBV12-5,TRBD2,-,TRBJ2-2,CASGLVRTSGVHGELFF,TGTGCTAGTGGTTTGGTTAGGACTAGCGGGGTACACGGGGAGCTGTTTTTT
TRBV29-1,TRBD1,-,TRBJ2-7,CSVGTGYEQYF,TGCAGCGTAGGGACAGGGTACGAGCAGTACTTC